These 27 T cell receptor beta chains were sequenced from one sample in a study of cytomegalovirus exposure and HLA in healthy donors. PCR employed 60 Vbeta and 13 Jbeta primers. The method was immunoSEQ multiplex PCR; TCRdb's version includes in-frame clones alone and lacks a portion of them. The data show fewer than 200,000 clones, 65% to 85% seen once. Input material: PBMCs. These receptors were obtained from a woman aged 50 to 60 in good health and CMV-seropositive.

This chain links TRBV10-3 with TRBJ2-3; 7 nucleotides match TRBD2. Germline-derived CDR1 and CDR2 are ENHRY and SYGVKD. CDR3 length: 15 residues. J was trimmed by 3 bases and V by 6 bases; bases with no gene match: 9. The CDR3 bases are TGTGCCATCAGCAGAGGCCTAGCGGTAACAGATACGCAGTATTTT. It encodes CAISRGLAVTDTQYF.

In its sample, this clone was seen once. The DNA for the CDR3 is TGTGCCAGCAGCTTAGGCGGGTTAAGCTCCTACAATGAGCAGTTCTTC. Residues: CASSLGGLSSYNEQFF. J is TRBJ2-1 and V is TRBV5-4, with a tentative D call TRBD2 (5 bases). CDR1 is SGHNT and CDR2 is YYREEE in the germline V gene (reference sequence). V lost 2 bases and J lost 0, with 12 bases in between. This CDR3 has 16 amino acids.

This chain uses TRBV6-5 with TRBJ1-3; TRBD1 aligns across 7 bases. There are 15 residues in the CDR3. The V segment lost 5 bases and the J segment 2 bases; nucleotides outside the gene matches: 6. Germline V lookup: CDR1 MNHEY, CDR2 SVGAGI. The CDR3 DNA follows: TGTGCCAGCAGTAGAGACAGGGCCGCTGGAAACACCATATATTTT. This codes for CASSRDRAAGNTIYF.

CDR3 in DNA: TGTGCCAGCAGGGGGCGGACAGGGTATGGCTACACCTTC. Its protein is CASRGRTGYGYTF. This chain links TRBV2 with TRBJ1-2; TRBD1 aligns across 8 bases. The germline V gene has CDR1 SNHLY and CDR2 FYNNEI. J lost 5 bases, V lost 6 bases, and 5 bases had no gene match. The CDR3 has 13 residues.

V usage is TRBV19 and J usage is TRBJ2-3; 7 bases fit TRBD2. Germline CDR1 LNHDA, CDR2 SQIVND (reference sequence). V gave up 5 bases and J gave up 2 bases; unmatched junction bases: 13. CDR3 length equals 17 residues. The CDR3 coding sequence is TGTGCCAGTAGTCGAAAACCCCGGGGGGAGCACACAGATACGCAGTATTTT. Protein product: CASSRKPRGEHTDTQYF.

This chain connects TRBV7-2 to TRBJ1-1, with D tentatively TRBD1 (5 bases). CDR1 is SGHTA and CDR2 is FQGNSA in the germline V gene. Trimming took 5 bases from V and 3 from J, leaving 10 bases between them. This CDR3 comprises 13 residues. CDR3 loop: CASSLSRDTEAFF. In DNA, the CDR3 is TGTGCCAGCAGCCTTAGCAGGGACACTGAAGCTTTCTTT. The full variable domain, in which reference TRBV7-2 and TRBJ1-1 provide the parts outside the CDR3, is GAGVSQSPSNKVTEKGKDVELRCDPISGHTALYWYRQSLGQGLEFLIYFQGNSAPDKSGLPSDRFSAERTGGSVSTLTIQRTQQEDSAVYLCASSLSRDTEAFFGQGTRLTVV.

The V gene is TRBV4-3, the J gene TRBJ2-7; D is possibly TRBD2 (6 bases). The CDR3 length is 15 residues. Trimming cost V 0 bases and J 3 bases, with 12 bases left between them. CDR1 and CDR2 from the germline V gene are LGHNA and YSLEER. The CDR3 bases are TGCGCCAGCAGCCAAGATTTTAAGGAGGGCTACGAGCAGTACTTC. Translating gives CASSQDFKEGYEQYF.

This chain uses TRBV29-1 with TRBJ1-1; D is ambiguous. Germline V gene lookup returns CDR1 SQVTM and CDR2 ANQGSEA. Trimming removed 6 bases at V and 1 base at J, with 9 bases between. This CDR3 has 12 amino acids. CDR3 sequence: CSVSVRNTEAFF. In nucleotides, the CDR3 is TGCAGCGTATCCGTCCGGAACACTGAAGCTTTCTTT.

V is TRBV18 and J is TRBJ1-1; 8 nucleotides match TRBD1. V was pared by 3 bases and J by 6 bases, with 6 bases of the junction left unmatched. Looked up from germline, CDR1 is KGHSH and CDR2 is LQKENI. The CDR3 loop spans 14 amino acids. The CDR3 is CASSPRTGMPEAFF. The CDR3 DNA follows: TGTGCCAGCTCACCGAGGACAGGGATGCCTGAAGCTTTCTTT.

The chain uses TRBV11-3 and TRBJ2-1; 10 bases map to TRBD2. The CDR3 contains 15 residues. Germline-derived CDR1 and CDR2 are SGHNT and YENEEA. Trimming removed 8 bases from V and 3 bases from J; junction bases left unmatched: 7. Here the CDR3 reads CASAVGTSVYNEQFF. DNA for the CDR3: TGTGCCAGCGCCGTCGGGACTAGCGTCTACAATGAGCAGTTCTTC.

The chain couples TRBV18 to TRBJ1-1; TRBD1 might be the D (5 bases). There are 14 residues in the CDR3. Trimming removed 3 bases at V and 3 bases at J, with 11 bases between. The germline CDR1 and CDR2 sequences are KGHSH and LQKENI. The DNA of the CDR3 is TGTGCCAGCTCACCCTCCAGGGCCGACACTGAAGCTTTCTTT. Its translation: CASSPSRADTEAFF.

The genes are TRBV19 and TRBJ2-5; tentative D call: TRBD2 (6 bases). The germline CDR1 and CDR2 sequences are LNHDA and SQIVND (reference sequence). Trimming left V 6 bases short and J 0 bases short, with 14 bases between. The CDR3 is made up of 15 amino acids. The CDR3 here is CASRPNSGDQETQYF. For the CDR3, the DNA is TGTGCCAGTAGGCCAAATAGCGGTGACCAAGAGACCCAGTACTTC. The full variable domain, in which reference TRBV19 and TRBJ2-5 provide the parts outside the CDR3, is DGGITQSPKYLFRKEGQNVTLSCEQNLNHDAMYWYRQDPGQGLRLIYYSQIVNDFQKGDIAEGYSVSREKKESFPLTVTSAQKNPTAFYLCASRPNSGDQETQYFGPGTRLLVL.

The chain joins TRBV28 to TRBJ2-2, with 8 bases that match TRBD1. The V gene's germline CDR1 is MDHEN and CDR2 SYDVKM. Trimming at V came to 4 bases and at J to 4 bases, leaving 2 bases not matched to a gene. There are 14 residues in the CDR3. For the CDR3, the DNA is TGTGCCAGCAGTTACAGGGGGTCCACCGGGGAGCTGTTTTTT. Protein sequence: CASSYRGSTGELFF.

The chain uses TRBV19 and TRBJ1-1; 9 nucleotides line up with TRBD1. Looked up from germline, CDR1 is LNHDA and CDR2 is SQIVND (reference sequence). The CDR3 is 13 residues long. The J segment lost 2 bases and the V segment lost 8 bases, leaving 3 bases of the junction unmatched. As DNA, the CDR3 is TGTGCCAGTCGGACAGGGGTCAACACTGAAGCTTTCTTT. It specifies CASRTGVNTEAFF.

A few counts support this clone. The chain uses TRBV6-5 and TRBJ2-7, with 8 positions matching TRBD1. The CDR3 loop spans 12 amino acids. Looked up from germline, CDR1 is MNHEY and CDR2 is SVGAGI. V was pared by 8 bases and J by 4 bases, with 4 bases of the junction left unmatched. Here the CDR3 reads CASRTGQYEQYF. The CDR3 DNA reads as TGTGCCAGCCGGACAGGGCAATACGAGCAGTACTTC.

The chain couples TRBV19 to TRBJ1-1, with D perhaps matching TRBD1 (5 bases). The CDR3 covers 15 residues. The germline V gene encodes CDR1 LNHDA and CDR2 SQIVND (reference sequence). Trimming took 4 bases from V and 4 from J, leaving 16 bases between them. DNA of the CDR3: TGTGCCAGTAGTACCGCCTTACGGGGGTCCACTGAAGCTTTCTTT. It is translated as CASSTALRGSTEAFF.

The chain is built from TRBV2 and TRBJ2-4; 16 bases align to TRBD2. This CDR3 comprises 18 residues. Trimming cost V 7 bases and J 0 bases; bases outside gene matches: 6. Germline V gene data show CDR1 as SNHLY and CDR2 as FYNNEI. This CDR3 is CASTPGTSGRVAKNIQYF. The DNA for the CDR3 is TGTGCCAGCACCCCCGGGACTAGCGGGAGGGTAGCCAAAAACATTCAGTACTTC.

V usage is TRBV7-2 and J usage is TRBJ2-7; maybe TRBD2 (5 bases). CDR1 and CDR2 (germline): SGHTA, FQGNSA. V was pared by 5 bases and J by 2 bases, with 16 bases between. The CDR3 sequence is 15 residues long. The CDR3 loop reads CASSRDKTGTYEQYF. The CDR3 DNA follows: TGTGCCAGCAGCCGTGACAAAACGGGGACCTACGAGCAGTACTTC. The full variable domain, with the rest looked up from reference TRBV7-2 and TRBJ2-7, is GAGVSQSPSNKVTEKGKDVELRCDPISGHTALYWYRQSLGQGLEFLIYFQGNSAPDKSGLPSDRFSAERTGGSVSTLTIQRTQQEDSAVYLCASSRDKTGTYEQYFGPGTRLTVT.

The V and J genes are TRBV5-4 and TRBJ2-1, with D unresolved. The CDR3 runs 15 residues. Trimming took 5 bases from V and 7 from J, leaving 19 bases between them. In germline, CDR1 is SGHNT, CDR2 YYREEE (reference sequence). CDR3 nucleotide sequence: TGTGCCAGCAGTTCACGTCAGGTGGGCGAGAATGAGCAGTTCTTC. Translated, it gives CASSSRQVGENEQFF.

V and J are TRBV4-3 and TRBJ2-3; the D is unclear. Per germline, CDR1 LGHNA and CDR2 YSLEER. The ends were cut back, 0 bases at V and 2 bases at J, with 12 bases in the middle. This CDR3 has 16 amino acids. The chain's CDR3 is CASSQDPLSPTDTQYF. The CDR3 DNA reads as TGCGCCAGCAGCCAAGATCCGTTATCTCCCACAGATACGCAGTATTTT.

This chain links TRBV19 with TRBJ1-2; TRBD1 might be the D (6 bases). V lost 11 bases, J lost 2 bases, and 21 bases lay in between. Germline CDR1 reads LNHDA; CDR2 reads SQIVND (reference sequence). The CDR3 extends over 15 amino acids. DNA for the CDR3: TGTGCCTCTTTTCCGGGGGGGACAAGAAACTATGGCTACACCTTC. Amino acids: CASFPGGTRNYGYTF.

This clone came up once. The V gene is TRBV5-1, the J gene TRBJ1-2; possibly TRBD1 for D (5 bases). The CDR3 runs 16 residues. V was cut by 2 bases and J by 8 bases, with 22 bases left in between. Germline V CDR1 and CDR2: SGHRS, YFSETQ. The CDR3 reads CASSFTPASGTEGYTF. The DNA for the CDR3 is TGCGCCAGCAGCTTCACCCCAGCGTCGGGGACTGAGGGCTACACCTTC.

Only a few counts were recorded for this clone. This chain connects TRBV4-3 to TRBJ2-3, with D possibly matching TRBD1 (5 bases). In germline, CDR1 is LGHNA, CDR2 YSLEER. V was cut by 3 bases and J by 4 bases, with 14 bases left in between. CDR3 length: 15 amino acids. CDR3 residues: CASSQTAIGPDTQYF. Here the CDR3 DNA reads TGCGCCAGCAGCCAGACAGCGATTGGCCCAGATACGCAGTATTTT.

This chain links TRBV19 with TRBJ1-1; D is ambiguous. From germline, CDR1 is LNHDA and CDR2 SQIVND (reference sequence). V lost 4 bases and J 1 base, leaving 13 bases between the germline ends. The CDR3 runs 15 residues. In DNA form, the CDR3 reads TGTGCCAGTAGTACCATCCCGCCGGGGAACACTGAAGCTTTCTTT. Protein sequence: CASSTIPPGNTEAFF.

The gene calls are TRBV28 and TRBJ2-5, with D possibly matching TRBD2 (7 bases). The CDR3 consists of 14 residues. V gave up 3 bases and J gave up 4 bases, with 12 bases separating them. Germline V gene lookup returns CDR1 MDHEN and CDR2 SYDVKM. CDR3 sequence reads: CASSLLGGPETQYF. The CDR3 coding sequence is TGTGCCAGCAGTTTGCTCGGGGGGCCAGAGACCCAGTACTTC. The full variable domain, its missing parts supplied by reference TRBV28 and TRBJ2-5, is DVKVTQSSRYLVKRTGEKVFLECVQDMDHENMFWYRQDPGLGLRLIYFSYDVKMKEKGDIPEGYSVSREKKERFSLILESASTNQTSMYLCASSLLGGPETQYFGPGTRLLVL.

The gene calls are TRBV15 and TRBJ1-2, with D hard to call. This CDR3 has 12 residues. V was trimmed by 5 bases and J by 8 bases, leaving 12 bases between them. Germline loops: CDR1 LNHNV, CDR2 YYDKDF (reference sequence). The CDR3 loop is CATSSDRGGYTF. The CDR3 bases are TGTGCCACCAGCTCGGATAGAGGGGGCTACACCTTC.

The chain uses TRBV5-5 and TRBJ2-2, with D unclear. V lost 1 base and J 5 bases, leaving 9 bases between the germline ends. Germline CDR1 is SGHKS and CDR2 is YYEKEE (reference sequence). The CDR3 is 14 residues long. The CDR3 loop is CASSLLYFTGELFF. The CDR3 DNA sequence: TGTGCCAGCAGCTTGCTCTACTTTACCGGGGAGCTGTTTTTT.